The clone carrying this TCR beta chain was picked up one time. Antigen: not known. These data are taken from a study of shared clonotypes between healthy human individuals. Study observations and caveats: Sampling used blood alone; tissue repertoires probably differ.

V was pared by 6 bases and J by 10 bases, with 17 bases between. CDR3 length: 13 residues. Germline-derived CDR1 and CDR2 are SGHTA and FQGNSA. Authors' data handling: There were no quality scores in the junction-only immunoSEQ sequences, so filtering differed. Assay used: immunoSEQ multiplex PCR; TCRdb lists only in-frame clones, some missing. V and J calls and clone size are those listed in that table; D and trimming were worked out from the DNA. The repertoire holds about 600,000 clones, with around 97% as singletons. Input material: naive CD4+ T cells sorted from blood. As for subset: CD45RA+ positively selected. The chain uses TRBV7-2 and TRBJ2-3, with D perhaps matching TRBD1 or TRBD2 (5 bases each). This sequence was found in a woman in her twenties or thirties in good health. Written as DNA, the CDR3 is TGTGCCAGCAGTCTCCCCGAGGGGAGTTCGCAGTATTTT. Translated: CASSLPEGSSQYF.